Detailed here is one TCR beta chain. The CDR3 loop spans 17 amino acids. Germline V lookup: CDR1 SGHVS, CDR2 FQNEAQ. Deletions cut 3 bases from V and 4 bases from J, with 22 bases between. This entry belongs to a study of cytomegalovirus exposure and HLA in healthy donors. PCR employed 60 Vbeta and 13 Jbeta primers. Some clones are missing from TCRdb's copy, which holds only in-frame ones; the method was immunoSEQ multiplex PCR. The table has about 200,000 clones, around 75% seen once; the top ten hold 1.5% to 2%. This TCR came from a woman aged 25 to 39 in good health and CMV-seronegative. Material: PBMCs. The chain recombines TRBV7-8 with TRBJ2-7; D might be TRBD1 (6 bases). CDR3 sequence reads: CASSFSSVGRTDYEQYF. CDR3 DNA: TGTGCCAGCAGCTTTTCATCAGTCGGACGGACAGATTACGAGCAGTACTTC.